This T cell receptor (beta chain) was recovered during a study of blood T cells in healthy people across ages. A second PCR, run for about 7 to 11 cycles, used a sample-barcoded 5' primer plus a J-beta primer mix. TCRdb re-called the 5' RACE reads through MiXCR, storing one row per CDR3 protein. The sample contains roughly 1.5 million distinct CDR3 sequences, approximately 43% of which appear only once. V shed 8 bases and J 7 bases; nucleotides not matched to a gene: 3. The germline CDR1 and CDR2 sequences are MNHEY and SMNVEV (reference sequence). This CDR3 contains 11 residues. This chain joins TRBV27 and TRBJ1-2; 8 bases align to TRBD1. The receptor was derived from a woman between 18 and 29 years old in good health. The sample taken for sequencing was blood. The CDR3 DNA follows: TGTGCCAGCGACAGGGGAAGTGGCTACACCTTC. Its protein is CASDRGSGYTF.